This TCR beta chain came from a study of shared clonotypes between healthy human individuals. This table comes from immunoSEQ multiplex PCR, and its TCRdb copy is limited to in-frame clones, with some not included. This sample has almost 700,000 clones, with roughly 94% found just once. Naive CD8 cells lacked CD45RO and underwent positive selection for CCR7, leaving out terminally differentiated effector memory CD45RA+ cells. This CDR3 is 14 amino acids long. Losses at the gene ends were 3 bases for V and 4 bases for J; bases not matched to a gene: 6. From germline, CDR1 is SGHRS and CDR2 YFSETQ. The sample consisted of naive CD8+ T cells sorted from blood. The chain recombines TRBV5-1 with TRBJ1-2; 7 bases line up with TRBD1. The source is a man aged 30 to 39 in good health. Here the CDR3 DNA reads TGCGCCAGCAGCTCTGATGCAGGGGGCTATGGCTACACCTTC. Translated, it gives CASSSDAGGYGYTF.